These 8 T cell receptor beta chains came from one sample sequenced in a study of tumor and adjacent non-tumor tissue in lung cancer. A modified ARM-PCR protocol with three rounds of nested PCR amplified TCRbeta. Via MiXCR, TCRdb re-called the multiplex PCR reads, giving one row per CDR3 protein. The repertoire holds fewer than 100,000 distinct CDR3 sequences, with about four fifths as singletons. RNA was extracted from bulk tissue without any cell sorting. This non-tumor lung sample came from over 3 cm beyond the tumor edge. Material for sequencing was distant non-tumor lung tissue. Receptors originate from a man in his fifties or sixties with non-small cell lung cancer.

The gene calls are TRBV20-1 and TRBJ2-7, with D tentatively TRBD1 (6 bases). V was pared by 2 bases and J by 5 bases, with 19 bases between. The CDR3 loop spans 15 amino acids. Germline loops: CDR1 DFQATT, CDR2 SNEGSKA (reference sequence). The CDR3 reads CSARRSRGSLNEQYF. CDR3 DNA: TGCAGTGCTAGAAGGTCGAGGGGGAGTCTAAACGAGCAGTACTTC.

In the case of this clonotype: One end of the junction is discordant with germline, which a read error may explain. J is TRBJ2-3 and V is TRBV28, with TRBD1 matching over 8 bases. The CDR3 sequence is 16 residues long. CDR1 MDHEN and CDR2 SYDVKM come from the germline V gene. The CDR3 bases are TGTACCAGCAGTTTATACACCCGGACAGGGTCAGATACGCAGTATTTT. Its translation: CTSSLYTRTGSDTQYF.

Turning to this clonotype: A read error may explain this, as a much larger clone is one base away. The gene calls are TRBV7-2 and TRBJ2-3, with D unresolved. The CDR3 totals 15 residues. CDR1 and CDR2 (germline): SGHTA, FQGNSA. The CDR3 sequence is CVSSLALHFTDTQYF. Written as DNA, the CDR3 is TGTGTCAGCAGCTTAGCCCTGCACTTCACAGATACGCAGTATTTT. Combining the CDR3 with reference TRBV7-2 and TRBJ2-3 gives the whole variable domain GAGVSQSPSNKVTEKGKDVELRCDPISGHTALYWYRQSLGQGLEFLIYFQGNSAPDKSGLPSDRFSAERTGGSVSTLTIQRTQQEDSAVYLCVSSLALHFTDTQYFGPGTRLTVL.

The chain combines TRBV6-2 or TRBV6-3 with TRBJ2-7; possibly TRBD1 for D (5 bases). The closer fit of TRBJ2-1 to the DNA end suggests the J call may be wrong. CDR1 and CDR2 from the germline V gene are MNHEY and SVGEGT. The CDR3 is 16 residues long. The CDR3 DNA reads TGTGCCAGCAGAAAAGTGCACGCGTCCAGGACATACGAGCAGTTCTTC. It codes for CASRKVHASRTYEQFF.

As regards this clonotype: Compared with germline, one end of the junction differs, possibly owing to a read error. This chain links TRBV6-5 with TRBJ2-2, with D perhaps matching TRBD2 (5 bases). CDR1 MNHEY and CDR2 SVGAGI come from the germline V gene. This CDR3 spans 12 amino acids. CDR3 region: CASSYAAGELLF. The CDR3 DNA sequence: TGTGCCAGCAGTTACGCGGCCGGGGAGCTGTTGTTT.

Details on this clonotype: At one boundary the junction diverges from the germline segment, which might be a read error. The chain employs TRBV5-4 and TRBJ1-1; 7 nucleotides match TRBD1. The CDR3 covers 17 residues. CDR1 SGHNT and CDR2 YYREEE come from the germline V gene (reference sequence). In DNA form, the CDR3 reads TGTGCCAGTAGCACCGGTCGACAGGGACGAGGCGACACTGAAGCCTTCTTT. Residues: CASSTGRQGRGDTEAFF.

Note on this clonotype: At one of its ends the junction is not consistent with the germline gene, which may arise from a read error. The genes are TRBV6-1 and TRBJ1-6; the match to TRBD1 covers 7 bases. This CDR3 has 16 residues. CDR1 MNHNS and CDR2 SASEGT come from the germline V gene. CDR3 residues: CASSEAPGGINSPLHF. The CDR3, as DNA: TGTGCCAGCAGTGAAGCCCCAGGGGGGATCAATTCACCCCTCCACTTC.

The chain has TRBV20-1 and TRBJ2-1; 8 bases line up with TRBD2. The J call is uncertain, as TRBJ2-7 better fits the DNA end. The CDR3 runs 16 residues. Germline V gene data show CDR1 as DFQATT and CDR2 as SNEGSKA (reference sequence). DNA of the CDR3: TGCAGTGCTCGGAGCCGAACAGGAAGCGGGAGAGGTGAGCAGTACTTC. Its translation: CSARSRTGSGRGEQYF.